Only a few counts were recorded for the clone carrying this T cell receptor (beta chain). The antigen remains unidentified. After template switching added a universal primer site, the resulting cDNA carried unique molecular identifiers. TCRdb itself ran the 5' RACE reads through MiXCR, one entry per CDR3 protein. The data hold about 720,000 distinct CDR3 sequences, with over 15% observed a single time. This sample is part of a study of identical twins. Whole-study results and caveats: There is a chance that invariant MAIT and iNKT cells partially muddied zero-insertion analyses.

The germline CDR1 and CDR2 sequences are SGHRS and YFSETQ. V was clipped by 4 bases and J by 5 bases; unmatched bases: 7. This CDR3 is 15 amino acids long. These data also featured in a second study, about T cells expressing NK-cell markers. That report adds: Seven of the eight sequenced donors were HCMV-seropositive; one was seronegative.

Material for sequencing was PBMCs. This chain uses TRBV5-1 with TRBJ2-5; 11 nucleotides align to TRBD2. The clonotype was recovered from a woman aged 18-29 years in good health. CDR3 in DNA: TGCGCCAGCAGCGCAAGACTAGCGGGAACGGAGACCCAGTACTTC. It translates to CASSARLAGTETQYF. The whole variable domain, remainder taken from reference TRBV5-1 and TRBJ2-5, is KAGVTQTPRYLIKTRGQQVTLSCSPISGHRSVSWYQQTPGQGLQFLFEYFSETQRNKGNFPGRFSGRQFSNSRSEMNVSTLELGDSALYLCASSARLAGTETQYFGPGTRLLVL.